Following are 16 T cell receptor beta chains from one sample sequenced in a study of blood T cell repertoires in COVID-19. Profiling relied on immunoSEQ multiplex PCR, and the TCRdb table lists in-frame clones only, not all of them. The data show some 390,000 clones, more than 80% seen once. Sequencing was carried out using PBMCs or T cells enriched from blood (not recorded which). The receptors here all came from a young man who had recovered from COVID-19.

The chain is built from TRBV5-1 and TRBJ1-1; 7 nucleotides agree with TRBD1. There are 17 residues in the CDR3. Germline-derived CDR1 and CDR2 are SGHRS and YFSETQ. Trimming at V came to 0 bases and at J to 1 base, leaving 9 bases not matched to a gene. The CDR3 here is CASSLDASAGGNTEAFF. The CDR3 bases are TGCGCCAGCAGCTTGGACGCCTCGGCAGGGGGGAACACTGAAGCTTTCTTT.

This chain links TRBV28 with TRBJ2-3; D might be TRBD2 (6 bases). The germline V and J ends were trimmed by 5 bases and 2 bases, with 14 bases remaining between them. CDR1 is MDHEN, CDR2 SYDVKM, per germline. This CDR3 has 15 residues. Here the CDR3 DNA reads TGTGCCAGCAGTCGACGGGGGTTCTCCACAGATACGCAGTATTTT. The encoded protein is CASSRRGFSTDTQYF.

This chain joins TRBV7-8 and TRBJ2-7, with 7 bases aligning to TRBD1. The CDR3 is 17 amino acids. V shed 7 bases, J shed 6 bases, and the junction held 21 bases outside the gene matches. In germline, CDR1 is SGHVS, CDR2 FQNEAQ. In DNA, the CDR3 is TGTGCCAGCACCTTTACAGGGGTCGGGGCCCACGGGTCCGAGCAGTACTTC. Its translation: CASTFTGVGAHGSEQYF.

This sequence joins TRBV10-3 and TRBJ2-7; 10 nucleotides align to TRBD2. V shed 5 bases and J 2 bases; nucleotides not matched to a gene: 18. The germline V gene encodes CDR1 ENHRY and CDR2 SYGVKD. The CDR3 consists of 19 residues. The CDR3 nucleotides are TGTGCCATCAGTAAAGTAAGCGGGAGGGCCGTCCAGGGAGCCTACGAGCAGTACTTC. Protein sequence: CAISKVSGRAVQGAYEQYF.

This clone appeared a few times. This chain links TRBV5-5 with TRBJ1-4, with no clear D. The CDR3 covers 14 residues. V shed 0 bases and J shed 6 bases, with 9 bases lying between them. Looked up from germline, CDR1 is SGHKS and CDR2 is YYEKEE (reference sequence). CDR3 in DNA: TGTGCCAGCAGCTTGGGGCAGATTGATGAAAAACTGTTTTTT. Its translation: CASSLGQIDEKLFF.

The chain recombines TRBV13 with TRBJ1-1, with D maybe TRBD1 (5 bases). Germline V CDR1 and CDR2: PRHDT, FYEKMQ (reference sequence). Trimming took off 0 bases at V and 1 base at J, with 9 bases between the two ends. The CDR3 totals 15 residues. CDR3 region: CASSLGPGQNTEAFF. CDR3 coding DNA: TGTGCCAGCAGCTTAGGCCCAGGACAGAACACTGAAGCTTTCTTT.

The table lists this clone with a count of one. The chain has TRBV10-3 and TRBJ2-1; no definite D call. From germline, CDR1 is ENHRY and CDR2 SYGVKD. There are 13 residues in the CDR3. With 4 bases removed from V and 6 bases from J, the gap between germline ends came to 10 bases. This CDR3 is CAISVAERNEQFF. The CDR3 DNA is TGTGCCATCAGTGTGGCAGAGCGCAATGAGCAGTTCTTC.

The chain recombines TRBV19 with TRBJ1-4, with TRBD1 matching over 7 bases. The germline V gene encodes CDR1 LNHDA and CDR2 SQIVND (reference sequence). V shed 3 bases and J 0 bases; nucleotides not matched to a gene: 10. This CDR3 region has 18 residues. CDR3 residues: CASSIMFGTDTTNEKLFF. The CDR3 nucleotides are TGTGCCAGTAGTATCATGTTCGGGACAGATACAACTAATGAAAAACTGTTTTTT.

The rearrangement links TRBV6-1 to TRBJ2-1, with 10 bases lining up with TRBD2. CDR1 MNHNS and CDR2 SASEGT come from the germline V gene. The ends lost 2 bases at V and 0 bases at J; junction bases unmatched: 4. The CDR3 loop spans 17 amino acids. CDR3 protein: CASSESPSGSSYNEQFF. The DNA for the CDR3 is TGTGCCAGCAGTGAATCACCTAGCGGGAGCTCCTACAATGAGCAGTTCTTC.

The rearrangement uses TRBV7-9 and TRBJ1-1; D gene uncertain. Trimming cost V 0 bases and J 6 bases, with 17 bases left between them. The V gene's germline CDR1 is SEHNR and CDR2 FQNEAQ (reference sequence). This CDR3 has 16 residues. This CDR3 reads CASSLAVYAVEAEAFF. The CDR3 DNA sequence: TGTGCCAGCAGCTTAGCCGTCTACGCGGTGGAGGCTGAAGCTTTCTTT.

V usage is TRBV27 and J usage is TRBJ2-1, with 7 bases aligning to TRBD2. This CDR3 contains 15 residues. Trimming removed 2 bases from V and 9 bases from J; junction bases left unmatched: 10. Germline values: CDR1 MNHEY, CDR2 SMNVEV (reference sequence). The CDR3 is CASSLLGGPRSEQFF. DNA for the CDR3: TGTGCCAGCAGTTTACTGGGAGGGCCGAGGAGTGAGCAGTTCTTC.

CDR3 amino acids: CATARTVSNQPQHF. The CDR3 DNA reads as TGTGCCACCGCAAGGACAGTTAGCAATCAGCCCCAGCATTTT. The rearrangement joins TRBV27 to TRBJ1-5; possibly TRBD1 for D (6 bases). CDR3 length equals 14 residues. Between the trimmed V and J ends, which lost 10 bases and 0 bases, there was a span of 13 bases. The germline V gene encodes CDR1 MNHEY and CDR2 SMNVEV (reference sequence).

The chain carries TRBV10-2 and TRBJ1-1; possibly TRBD1 for D (6 bases). The CDR3 length is 13 residues. The germline gives CDR1 WSHSY, CDR2 SAAADI. The V gene lost 6 bases and the J gene lost 4 bases, with 12 bases spanning the gap. CDR3 nucleotides: TGCGCCAGCAGCTTCCAGGGGCGCACTGAAGCTTTCTTT. It is translated as CASSFQGRTEAFF.

In DNA, the CDR3 is TGTGCCACGGGAGCTGGTTTGAGCACAGATACGCAGTATTTT. This translates into CATGAGLSTDTQYF. The chain joins TRBV24-1 to TRBJ2-3; possible D gene TRBD2, 5 bases. Trimming stripped 10 bases from V and 0 bases from J, with 13 bases between. Per germline, CDR1 KGHDR and CDR2 SFDVKD. The CDR3 is made up of 14 amino acids.

The V and J genes are TRBV10-3 and TRBJ2-7; 10 positions match TRBD1. Germline CDR1 ENHRY, CDR2 SYGVKD. V shed 7 bases, J shed 7 bases, and the junction held 10 bases outside the gene matches. This CDR3 region has 14 residues. The CDR3 region is CAITRDRGLGEQYF. The CDR3, as DNA: TGTGCCATCACGAGGGACAGGGGCTTGGGGGAGCAGTACTTC.

This clone has a handful of counts. The chain has TRBV27 and TRBJ2-1, with 7 bases lining up with TRBD1. The junction had 8 bases not matched to a gene; V was cut back by 6 bases and J by 6 bases. This CDR3 spans 14 amino acids. Germline CDR1 is MNHEY and CDR2 is SMNVEV (reference sequence). The CDR3 protein is CASRLFRDSNEQFF. CDR3 in DNA: TGTGCCAGCAGACTATTCCGGGACAGCAATGAGCAGTTCTTC.